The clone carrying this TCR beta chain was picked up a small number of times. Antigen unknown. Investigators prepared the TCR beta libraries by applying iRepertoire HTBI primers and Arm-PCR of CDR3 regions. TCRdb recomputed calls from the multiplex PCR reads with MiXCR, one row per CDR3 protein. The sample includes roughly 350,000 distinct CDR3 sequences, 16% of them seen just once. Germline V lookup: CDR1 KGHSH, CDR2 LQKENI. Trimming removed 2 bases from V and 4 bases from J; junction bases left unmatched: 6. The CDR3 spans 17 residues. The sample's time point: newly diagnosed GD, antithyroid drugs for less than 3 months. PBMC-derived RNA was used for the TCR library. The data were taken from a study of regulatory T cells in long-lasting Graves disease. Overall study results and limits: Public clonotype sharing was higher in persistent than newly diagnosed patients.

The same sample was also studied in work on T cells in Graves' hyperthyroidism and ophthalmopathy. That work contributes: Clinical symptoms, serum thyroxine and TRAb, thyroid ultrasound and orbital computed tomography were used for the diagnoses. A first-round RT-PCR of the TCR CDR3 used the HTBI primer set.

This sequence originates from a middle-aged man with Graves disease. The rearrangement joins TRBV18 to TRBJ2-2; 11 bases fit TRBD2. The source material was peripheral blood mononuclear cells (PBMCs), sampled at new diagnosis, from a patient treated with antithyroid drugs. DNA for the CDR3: TGTGCCAGCTCACCAAGAAGACTAGCGGGGAGCACCGGGGAGCTGTTTTTT. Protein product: CASSPRRLAGSTGELFF.